This T cell receptor (beta chain) originates from a study of CD4+ T cells in melanoma. A remark on this clone: As yet, its antigen is unknown.

CDR3 length: 14 residues. Germline V gene data show CDR1 as WSHSY and CDR2 as SAAADI. Trimming pared 4 bases from V and 2 bases from J, leaving 11 bases between. Whole-study results and caveats: Diverse differentiation states were reported for melanoma neoantigen-specific CD4+ T cells. A reported correlation linked neoantigen-specific CD4+ T cells to CD8+, macrophage and B cell function.

Clones were sequenced by immunoSEQ multiplex PCR, and TCRdb holds only the in-frame ones, with some missing. The sample has some 10,000 clones; about 66% are singletons. This sequence originates from a human donor with melanoma. The source material was cells from a culture (not recorded whether cultured in vitro). The chain recombines TRBV10-2 with TRBJ2-5, with unresolved D. For the CDR3, the DNA is TGCGCCAGCAGTGTGCCACAGATTCAAGAGACCCAGTACTTC. Protein product: CASSVPQIQETQYF.